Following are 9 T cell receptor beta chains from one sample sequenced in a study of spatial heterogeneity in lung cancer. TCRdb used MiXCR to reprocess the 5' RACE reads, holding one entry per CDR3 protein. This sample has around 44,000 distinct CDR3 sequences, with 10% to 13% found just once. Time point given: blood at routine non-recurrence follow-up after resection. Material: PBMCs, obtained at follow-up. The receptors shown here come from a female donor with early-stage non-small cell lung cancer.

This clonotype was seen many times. The CDR3 nucleotides are TGTGCCAGCAGCTGGGGTCCCGGGACAGGGAGAGTGGACACTGAAGCTTTCTTT. It is translated as CASSWGPGTGRVDTEAFF. This chain links TRBV6-1 with TRBJ1-1; the match to TRBD1 covers 9 bases. The CDR3 sequence is 18 residues long. Per germline, CDR1 MNHNS and CDR2 SASEGT. V gave up 6 bases and J gave up 3 bases; unmatched junction bases: 17.

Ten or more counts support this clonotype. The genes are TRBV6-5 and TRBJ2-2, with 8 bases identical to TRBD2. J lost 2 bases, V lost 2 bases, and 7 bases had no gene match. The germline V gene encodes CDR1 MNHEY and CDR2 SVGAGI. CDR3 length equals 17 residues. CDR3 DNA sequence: TGTGCCAGCAGTTACGGCGGGGGGATCTCCAACACCGGGGAGCTGTTTTTT. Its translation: CASSYGGGISNTGELFF.

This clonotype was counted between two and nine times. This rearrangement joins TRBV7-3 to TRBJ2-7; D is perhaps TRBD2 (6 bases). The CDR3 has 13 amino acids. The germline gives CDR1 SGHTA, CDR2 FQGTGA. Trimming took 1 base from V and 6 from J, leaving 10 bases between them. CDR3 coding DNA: TGTGCCAGCAGCTTAATACTCGGGGGCGAGCAGTACTTC. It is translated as CASSLILGGEQYF. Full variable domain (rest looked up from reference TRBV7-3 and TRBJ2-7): GAGVSQTPSNKVTEKGKYVELRCDPISGHTALYWYRQSLGQGPEFLIYFQGTGAADDSGLPNDRFFAVRPEGSVSTLKIQRTERGDSAVYLCASSLILGGEQYFGPGTRLTVT.

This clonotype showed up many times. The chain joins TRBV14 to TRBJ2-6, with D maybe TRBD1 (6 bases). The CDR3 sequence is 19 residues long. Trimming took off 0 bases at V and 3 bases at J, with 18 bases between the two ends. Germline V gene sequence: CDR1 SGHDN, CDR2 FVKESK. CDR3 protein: CASSQEVPYRAGGANVLTF. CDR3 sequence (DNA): TGTGCCAGCAGCCAAGAGGTCCCTTACAGGGCCGGTGGGGCCAACGTCCTGACTTTC. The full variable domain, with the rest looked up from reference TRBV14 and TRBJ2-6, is EAGVTQFPSHSVIEKGQTVTLRCDPISGHDNLYWYRRVMGKEIKFLLHFVKESKQDESGMPNNRFLAERTGGTYSTLKVQPAELEDSGVYFCASSQEVPYRAGGANVLTFGAGSRLTVL.

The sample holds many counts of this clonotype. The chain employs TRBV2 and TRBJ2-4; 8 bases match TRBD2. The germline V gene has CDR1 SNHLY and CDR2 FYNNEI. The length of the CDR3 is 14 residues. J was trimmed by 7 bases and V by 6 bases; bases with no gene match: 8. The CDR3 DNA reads TGTGCCAGCAGAGCCGGGAGCGGGGGTAACATTCAGTACTTC. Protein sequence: CASRAGSGGNIQYF.

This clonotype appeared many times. CDR3 sequence (DNA): TGTGCCAGCAGTCGGAAACAGGGGGCTGACTATGGCTACACCTTC. It yields the protein CASSRKQGADYGYTF. The rearrangement uses TRBV7-9 and TRBJ1-2; TRBD1 matches at 9 bases. This CDR3 has 15 residues. The germline V gene encodes CDR1 SEHNR and CDR2 FQNEAQ (reference sequence). With 6 bases clipped from V and 3 bases from J, the junction kept 8 bases outside the gene matches.

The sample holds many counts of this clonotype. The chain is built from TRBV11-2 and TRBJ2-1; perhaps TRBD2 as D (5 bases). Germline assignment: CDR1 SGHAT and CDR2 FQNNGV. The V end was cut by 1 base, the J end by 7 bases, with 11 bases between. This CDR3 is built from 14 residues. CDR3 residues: CASSLAGSFNEQFF. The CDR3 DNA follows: TGTGCCAGCAGCTTAGCGGGGTCGTTTAATGAGCAGTTCTTC. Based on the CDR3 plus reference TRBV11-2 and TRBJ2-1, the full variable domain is EAGVAQSPRYKIIEKRQSVAFWCNPISGHATLYWYQQILGQGPKLLIQFQNNGVVDDSQLPKDRFSAERLKGVDSTLKIQPAKLEDSAVYLCASSLAGSFNEQFFGPGTRLTVL.

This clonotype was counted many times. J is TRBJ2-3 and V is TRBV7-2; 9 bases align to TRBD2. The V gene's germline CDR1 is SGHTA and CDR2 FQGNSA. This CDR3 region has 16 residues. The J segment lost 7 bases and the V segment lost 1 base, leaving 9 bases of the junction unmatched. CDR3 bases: TGTGCCAGCAGCTTAGGGCCTAGCGGGGCTTTGAATACGCAGTATTTT. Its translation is CASSLGPSGALNTQYF.

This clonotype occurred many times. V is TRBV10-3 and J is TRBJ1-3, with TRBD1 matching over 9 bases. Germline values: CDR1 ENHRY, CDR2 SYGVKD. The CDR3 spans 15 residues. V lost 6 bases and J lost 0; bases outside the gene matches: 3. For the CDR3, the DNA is TGTGCCATCAGAAAGGACAGGGGCTCTGGAAACACCATATATTTT. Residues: CAIRKDRGSGNTIYF.